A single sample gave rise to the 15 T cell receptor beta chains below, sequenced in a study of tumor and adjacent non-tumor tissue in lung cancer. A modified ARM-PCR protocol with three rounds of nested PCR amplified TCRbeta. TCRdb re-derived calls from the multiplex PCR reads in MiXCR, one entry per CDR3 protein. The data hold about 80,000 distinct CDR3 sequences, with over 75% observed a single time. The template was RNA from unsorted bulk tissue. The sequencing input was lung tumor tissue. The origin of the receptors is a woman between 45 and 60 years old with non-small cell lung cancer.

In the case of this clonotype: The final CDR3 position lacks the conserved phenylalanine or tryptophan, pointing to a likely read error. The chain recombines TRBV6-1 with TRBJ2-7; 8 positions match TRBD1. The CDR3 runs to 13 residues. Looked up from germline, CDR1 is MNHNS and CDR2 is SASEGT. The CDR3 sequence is CATTPGGSYKQYS. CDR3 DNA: TGTGCCACCACCCCAGGGGGCTCCTACAAGCAGTACTCC.

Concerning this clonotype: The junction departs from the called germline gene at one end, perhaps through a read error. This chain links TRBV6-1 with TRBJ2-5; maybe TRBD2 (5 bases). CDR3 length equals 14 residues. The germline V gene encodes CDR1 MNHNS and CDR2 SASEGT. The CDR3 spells CASSVPGNQEAQYF. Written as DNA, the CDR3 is TGTGCCAGCAGTGTCCCCGGGAACCAAGAGGCCCAGTACTTC.

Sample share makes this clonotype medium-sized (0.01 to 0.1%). The CDR3 spells CASSSGPSSYNEQFF. CDR3 DNA: TGTGCCAGCAGCTCTGGCCCGAGCTCCTACAATGAGCAGTTCTTC. The rearrangement links TRBV11-1 to TRBJ2-1; no firm D call. This CDR3 has 15 amino acids. In germline, CDR1 is SGHAT, CDR2 FQDESV (reference sequence). V was pared by 4 bases and J by 0 bases, with 10 bases between. Together with reference TRBV11-1 and TRBJ2-1, the CDR3 gives the full variable domain: EAEVAQSPRYKITEKSQAVAFWCDPISGHATLYWYRQILGQGPELLVQFQDESVVDDSQLPKDRFSAERLKGVDSTLKIQPAELGDSAMYLCASSSGPSSYNEQFFGPGTRLTVL.

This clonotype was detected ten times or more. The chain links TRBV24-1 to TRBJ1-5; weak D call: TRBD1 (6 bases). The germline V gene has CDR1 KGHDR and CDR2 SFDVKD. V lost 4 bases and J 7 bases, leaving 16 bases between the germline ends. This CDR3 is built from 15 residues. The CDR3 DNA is TGTGCCACCAGTGAGAAGGGACACTATGGGCAGCCCCAGCATTTT. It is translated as CATSEKGHYGQPQHF.

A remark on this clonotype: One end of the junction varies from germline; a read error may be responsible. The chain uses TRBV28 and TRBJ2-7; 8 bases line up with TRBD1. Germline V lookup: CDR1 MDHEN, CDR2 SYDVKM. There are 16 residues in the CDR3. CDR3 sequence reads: CSSSSRIQGGTYEQYF. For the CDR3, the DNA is TGTTCCAGCAGTTCTAGGATACAGGGGGGAACATACGAACAGTACTTC.

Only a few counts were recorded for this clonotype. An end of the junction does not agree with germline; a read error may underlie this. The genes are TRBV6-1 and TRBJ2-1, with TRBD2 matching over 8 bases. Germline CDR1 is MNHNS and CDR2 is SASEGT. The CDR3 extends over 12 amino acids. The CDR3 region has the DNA TGTGCCAGCAGTAAGGGGACTAGGAGACTGTTATTC. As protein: CASSKGTRRLLF.

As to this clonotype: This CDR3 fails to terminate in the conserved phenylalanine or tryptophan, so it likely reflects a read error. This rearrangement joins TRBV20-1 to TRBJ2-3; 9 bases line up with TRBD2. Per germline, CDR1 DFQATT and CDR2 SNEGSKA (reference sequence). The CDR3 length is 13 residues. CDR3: CSVRTSVPDMQYY. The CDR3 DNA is TGCAGTGTCCGGACTAGCGTCCCAGATATGCAGTATTAT.

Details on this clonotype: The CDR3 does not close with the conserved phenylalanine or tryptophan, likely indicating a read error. CDR3 nucleotides: TGCAGCGTTGGACAGAGTGGTGATAGGCAGTATTCT. This sequence encodes CSVGQSGDRQYS. This chain links TRBV29-1 with TRBJ2-3; TRBD1 might be the D (5 bases). Per germline, CDR1 SQVTM and CDR2 ANQGSEA. The CDR3 is 12 residues long.

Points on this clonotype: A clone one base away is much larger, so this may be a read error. Here the CDR3 DNA reads TGTGCCATCAGTGAAGTATTCCAGCGTGCAGATACGCAGTATTTT. Encoded protein: CAISEVFQRADTQYF. The rearrangement uses TRBV2 and TRBJ2-3; D is ambiguous. The CDR3 is made up of 15 amino acids. Germline values: CDR1 SNHLY, CDR2 FYNNEI.

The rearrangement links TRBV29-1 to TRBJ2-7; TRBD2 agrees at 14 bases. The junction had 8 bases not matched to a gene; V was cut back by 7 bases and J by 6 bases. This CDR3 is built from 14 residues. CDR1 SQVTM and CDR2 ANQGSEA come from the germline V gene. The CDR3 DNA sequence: TGCAGCGATGGACTAGCGGGGGGCACATTCGAGCAGTACTTC. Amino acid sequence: CSDGLAGGTFEQYF.

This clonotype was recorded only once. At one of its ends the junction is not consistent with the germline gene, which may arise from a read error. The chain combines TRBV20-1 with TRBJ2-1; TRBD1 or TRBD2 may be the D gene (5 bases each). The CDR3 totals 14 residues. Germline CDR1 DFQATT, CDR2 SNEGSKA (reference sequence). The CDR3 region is CSAREGEVINEQFF. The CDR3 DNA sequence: TGCAGTGCTAGAGAGGGGGAAGTAATTAATGAGCAATTCTTC.

For the CDR3, the DNA is TGCAGTGCGTCCGGGGAGAAAGGGTTCCACGAGCAGTACTTC. Protein sequence: CSASGEKGFHEQYF. The J gene is TRBJ2-7, the V gene TRBV20-1, with D possibly matching TRBD2 (5 bases). The V and J ends lost 6 bases and 5 bases respectively, with 20 bases between them. This CDR3 spans 14 amino acids. Germline CDR1 and CDR2: DFQATT and SNEGSKA (reference sequence).

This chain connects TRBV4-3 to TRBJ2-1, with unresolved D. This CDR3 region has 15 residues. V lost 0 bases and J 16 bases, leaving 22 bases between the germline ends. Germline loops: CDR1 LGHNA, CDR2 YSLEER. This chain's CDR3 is CASSQDMGSYPEYFF. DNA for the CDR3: TGCGCCAGCAGCCAAGATATGGGTTCATATCCGGAGTATTTCTTC.

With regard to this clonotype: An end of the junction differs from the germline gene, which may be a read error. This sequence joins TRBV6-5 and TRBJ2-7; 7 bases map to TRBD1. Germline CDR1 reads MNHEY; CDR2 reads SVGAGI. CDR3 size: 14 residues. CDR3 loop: CTSRWDSRSYEQYF. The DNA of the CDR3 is TGTACCAGCAGATGGGACAGTCGGAGTTACGAGCAGTACTTC.

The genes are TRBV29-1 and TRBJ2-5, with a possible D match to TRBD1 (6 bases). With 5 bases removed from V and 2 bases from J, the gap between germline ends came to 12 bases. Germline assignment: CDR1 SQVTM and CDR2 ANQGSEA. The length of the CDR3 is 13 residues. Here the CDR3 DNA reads TGCAGCGTTCTGGGGGCAGAACAAGAGACCCAGTACTTC. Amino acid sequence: CSVLGAEQETQYF.